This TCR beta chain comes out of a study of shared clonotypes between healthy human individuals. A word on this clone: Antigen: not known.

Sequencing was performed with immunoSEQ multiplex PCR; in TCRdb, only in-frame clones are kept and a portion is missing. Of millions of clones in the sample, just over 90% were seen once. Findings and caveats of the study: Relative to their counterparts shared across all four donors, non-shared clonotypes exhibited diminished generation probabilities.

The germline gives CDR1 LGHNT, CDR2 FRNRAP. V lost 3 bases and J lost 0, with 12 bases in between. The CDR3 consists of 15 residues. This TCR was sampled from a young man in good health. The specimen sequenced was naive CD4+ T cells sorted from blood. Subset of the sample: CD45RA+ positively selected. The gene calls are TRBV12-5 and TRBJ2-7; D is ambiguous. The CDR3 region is CASGLNHRPSYEQYF. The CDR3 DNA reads TGTGCTAGTGGTTTAAATCATAGACCCTCCTACGAGCAGTACTTC.